A single sample is the source of the 10 T cell receptor beta chains below, sequenced in a study of blood T cell repertoires in COVID-19. The protocol was immunoSEQ multiplex PCR, while the TCRdb copy is restricted to in-frame clones and leaves out a portion. The data contain about 150,000 clones, 91% of them seen just once; the ten biggest clones take up over 0.45%. The sample taken for sequencing was peripheral blood. All receptors come from a man aged 50 to 59 with acute or convalescent COVID-19.

J is TRBJ2-1 and V is TRBV28, with 8 nucleotides matching TRBD2. From germline, CDR1 is MDHEN and CDR2 SYDVKM. The junction had 10 bases not matched to a gene; V was cut back by 7 bases and J by 2 bases. The CDR3 is made up of 16 amino acids. The CDR3 DNA sequence: TGTGCCAGCACCGACGCGGGGGGCCGTACCTACAATGAGCAGTTCTTC. As protein: CASTDAGGRTYNEQFF.

The chain carries TRBV29-1 and TRBJ1-2; 9 bases map to TRBD1. The CDR3 length is 12 residues. Per germline, CDR1 SQVTM and CDR2 ANQGSEA. V shed 7 bases and J 8 bases; nucleotides not matched to a gene: 8. CDR3 nucleotide sequence: TGCAGCGCCTCGAGGACAGGGGACGGCTACACCTTC. Its protein is CSASRTGDGYTF.

This chain uses TRBV7-9 with TRBJ1-6; 7 bases are a match to TRBD1. The CDR3 loop spans 16 amino acids. CDR1 and CDR2 from the germline V gene are SEHNR and FQNEAQ (reference sequence). V dropped 5 bases and J dropped 6; count of bases not matched to a gene: 10. The CDR3: CASSPSTGSGNSPLHF. The CDR3 DNA is TGTGCCAGCAGCCCATCGACAGGGAGCGGTAATTCACCCCTCCACTTT.

This chain connects TRBV7-6 to TRBJ2-1; 11 positions match TRBD2. CDR3 length equals 16 residues. Germline V CDR1 and CDR2: SGHVS, FNYEAQ. The J segment lost 4 bases and the V segment lost 6 bases, leaving 8 bases of the junction unmatched. CDR3 sequence: CASRKTGTSGYNEQFF. DNA for the CDR3: TGTGCCAGCAGGAAAACCGGGACTAGCGGTTACAATGAGCAGTTCTTC. Based on the CDR3 plus reference TRBV7-6 and TRBJ2-1, the full variable domain is GAGVSQSPRYKVTKRGQDVALRCDPISGHVSLYWYRQALGQGPEFLTYFNYEAQQDKSGLPNDRFSAERPEGSISTLTIQRTEQRDSAMYRCASRKTGTSGYNEQFFGPGTRLTVL.

The genes are TRBV15 and TRBJ2-7; TRBD1 matches at 7 bases. Trimming cost V 4 bases and J 7 bases; bases outside gene matches: 7. Germline V gene lookup returns CDR1 LNHNV and CDR2 YYDKDF (reference sequence). The CDR3 runs 13 residues. The CDR3 nucleotides read TGTGCCACCAGCAAAGACAGGGCTCGGGAGCAGTACTTC. It specifies CATSKDRAREQYF.

The J gene is TRBJ2-2, the V gene TRBV6-2 or TRBV6-3, with 10 bases matching TRBD1. Per germline, CDR1 MNHEY and CDR2 SVGEGT. The CDR3 is 16 residues long. The trim removed 5 bases at V and 6 bases at J, leaving 9 bases unmatched. CDR3 amino acids: CASSTTGTGEAGELFF. CDR3 sequence (DNA): TGTGCCAGCAGTACCACCGGGACAGGGGAAGCCGGGGAGCTGTTTTTT.

The V call is TRBV4-2, the J call TRBJ2-5; 8 nucleotides agree with TRBD1. The J segment lost 0 bases and the V segment lost 1 base, leaving 4 bases of the junction unmatched. In germline, CDR1 is LGHNA, CDR2 YNFKEQ. The CDR3 contains 16 residues. This CDR3 reads CASSQGQGPYQETQYF. The CDR3 nucleotides read TGTGCCAGCAGCCAAGGACAGGGGCCGTACCAAGAGACCCAGTACTTC.

The chain employs TRBV28 and TRBJ1-6; a possible D gene is TRBD1 (6 bases). Germline CDR1 reads MDHEN; CDR2 reads SYDVKM. V was shortened by 6 bases and J by 6 bases, with 12 bases between the two germline ends. CDR3 length equals 14 residues. For the CDR3, the DNA is TGTGCCAGCAGCCTCGGACAGTTTAATTCACCCCTCCACTTT. Protein product: CASSLGQFNSPLHF.

The chain employs TRBV6-5 and TRBJ1-5; D remains unclear. Germline V gene sequence: CDR1 MNHEY, CDR2 SVGAGI. The length of the CDR3 is 15 residues. V shed 8 bases and J shed 1 base, with 15 bases lying between them. In nucleotides, the CDR3 is TGTGCCAGCGGATTAACGGGAGGGAGCAATCAGCCCCAGCATTTT. Its translation is CASGLTGGSNQPQHF.

The chain's CDR3 is CASSRLAGQGTGEQYF. CDR3 nucleotide sequence: TGTGCCAGCAGCAGACTGGCGGGACAGGGAACTGGCGAGCAGTACTTC. The chain is built from TRBV7-2 and TRBJ2-7; 9 bases line up with TRBD1. CDR3 length equals 16 residues. V dropped 5 bases and J dropped 6; count of bases not matched to a gene: 14. Germline CDR1 and CDR2: SGHTA and FQGNSA.